These 21 T cell receptor beta chains came from one sample sequenced in a study of prognosis after radiotherapy for stage I lung cancer. Starting from genomic DNA, TCR beta CDR3 was amplified through two-round multiplex PCR. It was primers specific to each TRBV and TRBJ gene that first-round PCR used. TCRdb itself ran the multiplex PCR reads through MiXCR, one entry per CDR3 protein. The sample lists about 59,000 distinct CDR3 sequences; around 27% were seen once. The starting material was PBMCs, obtained before or after stereotactic body radiation therapy (not recorded which). The receptors derive from a donor over 45 with non-small cell lung cancer.

This clonotype was seen at least ten times. This rearrangement joins TRBV10-3 to TRBJ1-1; D gene ambiguous. Trimming took 0 bases from V and 6 from J, leaving 5 bases between them. This CDR3 comprises 12 residues. Germline V gene sequence: CDR1 ENHRY, CDR2 SYGVKD. Written as DNA, the CDR3 is TGTGCCATCAGTGAGTCGTTGGCTGAAGCTTTCTTT. This encodes CAISESLAEAFF.

This clonotype was counted at least ten times. The chain combines TRBV4-1 with TRBJ2-7, with D tentatively TRBD1 or TRBD2 (5 bases each). The CDR3 consists of 16 residues. CDR1 and CDR2 from the germline V gene are MGHRA and YSYEKL. The ends were cut back, 2 bases at V and 0 bases at J, with 14 bases in the middle. CDR3 in DNA: TGCGCCAGCAGCCAAACGACCGGGACGGGCTCCTACGAGCAGTACTTC. Translating it yields CASSQTTGTGSYEQYF.

As to this clonotype: A much larger clone differs by one base, so this may be a read error. This chain uses TRBV7-9 with TRBJ2-1; 9 bases are shared with TRBD2. With V trimmed by 5 bases and J by 12 bases, 11 bases remained unmatched. CDR1 and CDR2 (germline): SEHNR, FQNEAQ (reference sequence). The CDR3 sequence is 14 residues long. CDR3 nucleotide sequence: TGTGCCAGCAGCCCCGGACTAGCGTGGATAGGGCAGTTCTTC. Its protein is CASSPGLAWIGQFF.

Points on this clonotype: One end of the junction is discordant with germline, which a read error may explain. The chain links TRBV6-1 to TRBJ1-6; no clear D gene. Germline CDR1 MNHNS, CDR2 SASEGT. This CDR3 is built from 16 residues. This CDR3 is CASSDLTSMGNSHLHF. CDR3 sequence (DNA): TGTGCCAGCAGTGATTTGACCTCCATGGGGAATTCACACCTCCACTTT.

This clonotype has a handful of counts. A far larger clone is just one base off, so this is likely a read error. The chain joins TRBV14 to TRBJ2-1, with D perhaps matching TRBD1 (6 bases). The V gene lost 5 bases and the J gene lost 10 bases, with 15 bases spanning the gap. Germline CDR1 SGHDN, CDR2 FVKESK. The CDR3 covers 13 residues. In nucleotides, the CDR3 is TGTGCCAGCAGCTATCAGGGGTCCTACGAGCAGTTCTTC. Protein: CASSYQGSYEQFF. The full variable domain, in which reference TRBV14 and TRBJ2-1 provide the parts outside the CDR3, is EAGVTQFPSHSVIEKGQTVTLRCDPISGHDNLYWYRRVMGKEIKFLLHFVKESKQDESGMPNNRFLAERTGGTYSTLKVQPAELEDSGVYFCASSYQGSYEQFFGPGTRLTVL.

The chain joins TRBV9 to TRBJ1-1, with D perhaps matching TRBD1 (6 bases). CDR3 length: 14 residues. Germline V gives CDR1 SGDLS, CDR2 YYNGEE. V was trimmed by 5 bases and J by 1 base, leaving 12 bases between them. CDR3 DNA sequence: TGTGCCAGCAGTCACGTACAGGGGAACACTGAAGCTTTCTTT. Encoded protein: CASSHVQGNTEAFF.

Only a few counts were recorded for this clonotype. A much larger clone lies one base from this, so it may be a read error. V and J are TRBV15 and TRBJ1-2, with D unresolved. This CDR3 is built from 13 residues. Per the germline V gene, CDR1 is LNHNV and CDR2 is YYDKDF (reference sequence). The DNA of the CDR3 is TGTGCCACCAGCAGAGATAAGAGCTATGGCCACACCTTC. It yields the protein CATSRDKSYGHTF.

This clonotype has just a few counts. The V gene is TRBV5-1, the J gene TRBJ2-5; 7 positions agree with TRBD2. Losses at the gene ends were 10 bases for V and 1 base for J; bases not matched to a gene: 13. The CDR3 sequence is 15 residues long. CDR1 and CDR2 (germline): SGHRS, YFSETQ. CDR3 residues: CASYWGGSPQETQYF. The CDR3 coding sequence is TGCGCCTCCTACTGGGGAGGGTCCCCCCAAGAGACCCAGTACTTC.

This clonotype was observed at least ten times. The chain carries TRBV20-1 and TRBJ1-1; possible D gene TRBD1, 5 bases. Trimming pared 3 bases from V and 4 bases from J, leaving 9 bases between. This CDR3 has 12 amino acids. Germline loops: CDR1 DFQATT, CDR2 SNEGSKA (reference sequence). CDR3 coding DNA: TGCAGTGCTAGTATGGGGACCACTGAAGCTTTCTTT. This gives the protein CSASMGTTEAFF.

There are many counts of this clonotype. The chain uses TRBV11-1 and TRBJ2-3; D gene ambiguous. The CDR3 is 13 residues long. CDR1 is SGHAT and CDR2 is FQDESV in the germline V gene (reference sequence). The V and J ends lost 4 bases and 2 bases respectively, with 7 bases between them. CDR3 loop: CASSSDNTDTQYF. CDR3 DNA sequence: TGTGCCAGCAGCTCCGACAACACAGATACGCAGTATTTT.

As regards this clonotype: This may come from a read error, since a much larger clone is one base off. The chain recombines TRBV29-1 with TRBJ2-3; 7 nucleotides line up with TRBD1. Germline loops: CDR1 SQVTM, CDR2 ANQGSEA. The ends lost 5 bases at V and 6 bases at J; junction bases unmatched: 8. This CDR3 is built from 13 residues. The CDR3 DNA reads TGCAGCGTTAGAAAGGGGGCTATGGATACGCAGTATTTT. Its translation is CSVRKGAMDTQYF.

A single count supports this clonotype. A read error is possible here, since a much larger clone lies one base away. The chain has TRBV18 and TRBJ2-7; D might be TRBD1 (6 bases). The CDR3 covers 13 residues. Germline V gives CDR1 KGHSH, CDR2 LQKENI. V lost 5 bases and J lost 11, with 19 bases in between. The CDR3: CASSTGTLLEKYF. CDR3 DNA: TGTGCCAGCTCAACGGGGACACTCCTAGAGAAGTACTTC. Together with reference TRBV18 and TRBJ2-7, the CDR3 gives the full variable domain: NAGVMQNPRHLVRRRGQEARLRCSPMKGHSHVYWYRQLPEEGLKFMVYLQKENIIDESGMPKERFSAEFPKEGPSILRIQQVVRGDSAAYFCASSTGTLLEKYFGPGTRLTVT.

This clonotype was observed many times. The CDR3 region is CASSPSGHKDPRTQYF. CDR3 DNA sequence: TGTGCCAGCTCACCCTCGGGGCATAAAGATCCCAGGACCCAGTACTTC. The J gene is TRBJ2-5, the V gene TRBV18; D possibly uses TRBD1 or TRBD2 (5 bases each). Trimming left V 3 bases short and J 7 bases short, with 21 bases between. Germline V gene sequence: CDR1 KGHSH, CDR2 LQKENI. The CDR3 contains 16 residues. Complete variable domain (other parts from reference TRBV18 and TRBJ2-5): NAGVMQNPRHLVRRRGQEARLRCSPMKGHSHVYWYRQLPEEGLKFMVYLQKENIIDESGMPKERFSAEFPKEGPSILRIQQVVRGDSAAYFCASSPSGHKDPRTQYFGPGTRLLVL.

This clonotype has ten or more counts. The chain has TRBV4-2 and TRBJ1-6; no firm D call. Germline V lookup: CDR1 LGHNA, CDR2 YNFKEQ. The CDR3 consists of 15 residues. The V end lost 0 bases, the J end lost 1 base, and 4 bases lay between the germline ends. The chain's CDR3 is CASSQEPSYNSPLHF. CDR3 bases: TGTGCCAGCAGCCAAGAGCCTTCCTATAATTCACCCCTCCACTTT.

With respect to this clonotype: This likely stems from a read error, as it lies one base from a far larger clone. The V gene is TRBV6-4, the J gene TRBJ2-5; 10 nucleotides line up with TRBD2. V trimming: 4 bases; J trimming: 5 bases; junction bases outside the gene matches: 13. Germline loops: CDR1 MRHNA, CDR2 SNTAGT. The length of the CDR3 is 17 residues. This CDR3 reads CASSVSGTSVGWETQYF. As DNA, the CDR3 is TGTGCCAGCAGTGTGTCAGGGACTAGCGTGGGTTGGGAGACCCAGTACTTC.

This clonotype was observed many times. The CDR3 region has the DNA TGCAGTGCTAGCGAGGGGGAGAATGAAAAACTGTTTTTT. Translation gives CSASEGENEKLFF. The chain is built from TRBV20-1 and TRBJ1-4, with D perhaps matching TRBD1 (6 bases). This CDR3 has 13 residues. The V end lost 3 bases, the J end lost 5 bases, and 10 bases lay between the germline ends. Germline loops: CDR1 DFQATT, CDR2 SNEGSKA (reference sequence).

This clonotype showed up many times. The chain joins TRBV5-4 to TRBJ2-7; D may be TRBD2 (6 bases). V was clipped by 3 bases and J by 3 bases, with 16 bases between them. CDR3 length: 15 residues. Germline V gives CDR1 SGHNT, CDR2 YYREEE (reference sequence). The CDR3 sequence: CASSWGDGRVYEQYF. CDR3 DNA: TGTGCCAGCAGCTGGGGGGACGGGCGAGTCTACGAGCAGTACTTC. Filled out from reference TRBV5-4 and TRBJ2-7, the complete variable domain reads ETGVTQSPTHLIKTRGQQVTLRCSSQSGHNTVSWYQQALGQGPQFIFQYYREEENGRGNFPPRFSGLQFPNYSSELNVNALELDDSALYLCASSWGDGRVYEQYFGPGTRLTVT.

This clonotype was detected many times. The chain carries TRBV10-3 and TRBJ2-2; TRBD2 is a possible D gene (6 bases). The CDR3 has 12 residues. Between the trimmed V and J ends, which lost 4 bases and 10 bases, there was a span of 10 bases. Germline CDR1 is ENHRY and CDR2 is SYGVKD. The CDR3 reads CAISGGEEELFF. CDR3 DNA sequence: TGTGCCATCAGTGGGGGGGAAGAGGAGCTGTTTTTT.

This clonotype was found a few times. This chain links TRBV29-1 with TRBJ1-1, with D perhaps TRBD1 (5 bases). Germline V gene lookup returns CDR1 SQVTM and CDR2 ANQGSEA. Trimming removed 6 bases from V and 1 base from J, with 15 bases in between. This CDR3 comprises 14 residues. The CDR3, as DNA: TGCAGCGTGGTTCGAGGACAATCGAACACTGAAGCTTTCTTT. Protein sequence: CSVVRGQSNTEAFF.

This clonotype was recorded at least ten times. The chain joins TRBV9 to TRBJ2-2; D gene uncertain. Germline V gives CDR1 SGDLS, CDR2 YYNGEE. The germline V and J ends were trimmed by 1 base and 2 bases, with 3 bases remaining between them. This CDR3 contains 13 residues. The CDR3 sequence is CASSVYNTGELFF. The CDR3 nucleotides are TGTGCCAGCAGCGTATACAACACCGGGGAGCTGTTTTTT.

This clonotype was detected once. A much larger clone differs from this one at a single base, so this may be a read error. V gene TRBV2 combines with J gene TRBJ2-3, with D perhaps being TRBD1 or TRBD2 (6 bases each). The CDR3 runs to 14 residues. Germline CDR1 SNHLY, CDR2 FYNNEI. The CDR3 region is CASRLGGSTDTLYF. CDR3 bases: TGTGCCAGCAGACTGGGGGGCAGCACAGATACGCTGTATTTT.